This passage covers 19 T cell receptor beta chains from one sample sequenced in a study of blood T cell repertoires in COVID-19. Produced via immunoSEQ multiplex PCR; TCRdb's table is partial and in-frame only. The table has about 180,000 clones, 86% seen once. The sample consisted of PBMCs or T cells enriched from blood (not recorded which). Every receptor here comes from a woman between 25 and 40 years old who had recovered from COVID-19.

The chain employs TRBV3-1 (or the pseudogene TRBV3-2) and TRBJ2-7; 9 bases line up with TRBD2. In germline, CDR1 is LGHDT, CDR2 YNNKEL (reference sequence). V shed 1 base and J 9 bases; nucleotides not matched to a gene: 7. This CDR3 has 14 residues. The CDR3 DNA sequence: TGTGCCAGCAGCCAAGTTGCGGGAGGGCTCGGGCAGTACTTC. Translated: CASSQVAGGLGQYF.

The V gene is TRBV11-3, the J gene TRBJ2-6; D unresolved. The V gene's germline CDR1 is SGHNT and CDR2 YENEEA. This CDR3 spans 15 amino acids. Trimming stripped 5 bases from V and 3 bases from J, with 11 bases between. The CDR3: CASSPGAVGANVLTF. DNA of the CDR3: TGTGCCAGCAGCCCCGGCGCGGTTGGGGCCAACGTCCTGACTTTC.

The chain employs TRBV5-1 and TRBJ1-2; weak D call: TRBD1 (6 bases). V shed 4 bases and J shed 5 bases, with 9 bases lying between them. The CDR3 covers 12 residues. Germline values: CDR1 SGHRS, CDR2 YFSETQ. DNA of the CDR3: TGCGCCAGCAGCCAGGGGAATTATGGCTACACCTTC. Protein product: CASSQGNYGYTF.

This clone was seen only a few times. The gene calls are TRBV5-8 and TRBJ1-6; D remains unclear. V gave up 0 bases and J gave up 9 bases, with 13 bases separating them. The length of the CDR3 is 15 residues. From germline, CDR1 is SGHTS and CDR2 YDEGEE. This chain's CDR3 is CASSLVSGRGSPLHF. CDR3 in DNA: TGTGCCAGCAGCTTGGTTTCCGGCAGAGGTTCACCCCTCCACTTT.

This chain joins TRBV21-1 and TRBJ2-1; no DNA check was done on the table's D call, TRBD2. TRBV21-1 is classified as a pseudogene. This CDR3 comprises 21 residues. The CDR3 coding sequence is TGTGCCACCCACCGCCACGTCCCGGGACTAACCCACCCGAGCTCCTACAATGAGCAGTTCTTC. This gives the protein CATHRHVPGLTHPSSYNEQFF.

The gene calls are TRBV10-3 and TRBJ1-1, with D perhaps TRBD1 (5 bases). Trimming took off 4 bases at V and 4 bases at J, with 10 bases between the two ends. This CDR3 is 13 amino acids long. From germline, CDR1 is ENHRY and CDR2 SYGVKD. CDR3 residues: CAISVGVFTEAFF. Here the CDR3 DNA reads TGTGCCATCAGTGTAGGGGTCTTCACTGAAGCTTTCTTT.

This chain's CDR3 is CSASHGLAAGGPGPDTQYF. The CDR3 DNA sequence: TGCAGTGCTAGTCACGGCCTAGCGGCAGGAGGTCCCGGCCCAGATACGCAGTATTTT. The rearrangement joins TRBV20-1 to TRBJ2-3; 7 bases line up with TRBD2. The CDR3 totals 19 residues. The V gene end was trimmed by 3 bases and the J gene end by 4 bases; junction bases not matched to a gene: 22. The germline V gene encodes CDR1 DFQATT and CDR2 SNEGSKA (reference sequence).

This clone was found a few times. This chain connects TRBV15 to TRBJ1-5; the D is unclear. The CDR3 runs to 14 residues. CDR1 is LNHNV and CDR2 is YYDKDF in the germline V gene (reference sequence). Between the trimmed V and J ends, which lost 5 bases and 9 bases, there was a span of 17 bases. Here the CDR3 reads CATSADGVTGPQHF. The CDR3 bases are TGTGCCACCAGCGCGGACGGGGTTACTGGGCCCCAGCATTTT.

J is TRBJ2-7 and V is TRBV28; D is unclear. Trimming stripped 6 bases from V and 5 bases from J, with 26 bases between. There are 17 residues in the CDR3. CDR1 MDHEN and CDR2 SYDVKM come from the germline V gene. This CDR3 reads CASSQLSYGVSEDEQYF. In DNA form, the CDR3 reads TGTGCCAGCAGCCAACTATCTTATGGAGTGTCCGAGGACGAGCAGTACTTC.

This clone turned up a few times. This chain uses TRBV30 with TRBJ2-7; the D is unclear. Germline CDR1 is GTSNPN and CDR2 is SVGIG (reference sequence). Trimming took off 0 bases at V and 5 bases at J, with 5 bases between the two ends. The CDR3 is 11 amino acids. The CDR3 DNA is TGTGCCTGGAGTGTACGAGACGAGCAGTACTTC. Encoded protein: CAWSVRDEQYF.

The chain recombines TRBV12-3 or TRBV12-4 with TRBJ2-7, with no clear D. CDR3 size: 13 residues. The V gene lost 8 bases and the J gene lost 0 bases, with 11 bases spanning the gap. The CDR3 here is CASASGASYEQYF. The CDR3 nucleotides are TGTGCCAGCGCCTCAGGCGCCTCCTACGAGCAGTACTTC.

This clone was seen just once. The chain is built from TRBV19 and TRBJ2-4; perhaps TRBD2 as D (5 bases). Trimming removed 6 bases at V and 3 bases at J, with 21 bases between. The CDR3 is 17 amino acids. Germline values: CDR1 LNHDA, CDR2 SQIVND (reference sequence). CDR3 DNA: TGTGCCAGTAGAGCGTCGGGGTTGGTTGGCGGCAAAAACATTCAGTACTTC. It translates to CASRASGLVGGKNIQYF.

The J gene is TRBJ1-5, the V gene TRBV27; tentative D call: TRBD1 (6 bases). There are 13 residues in the CDR3. Trimming pared 4 bases from V and 7 bases from J, leaving 11 bases between. Looked up from germline, CDR1 is MNHEY and CDR2 is SMNVEV (reference sequence). The CDR3 region has the DNA TGTGCCAGCAGTTCCACAGGGAACCAGCCCCAGCATTTT. Protein sequence: CASSSTGNQPQHF.

A single count supports this clone. The chain uses TRBV18 and TRBJ2-6, with D perhaps matching TRBD1 (5 bases). The V end lost 3 bases, the J end lost 4 bases, and 13 bases lay between the germline ends. Germline values: CDR1 KGHSH, CDR2 LQKENI. The CDR3 is 16 residues long. The CDR3 DNA follows: TGTGCCAGCTCACCTACAGGTTTTACGGGGGCCAACGTCCTGACTTTC. Encoded protein: CASSPTGFTGANVLTF.

This chain connects TRBV28 to TRBJ2-7; the D is unclear. The CDR3 is 11 residues long. Germline CDR1 is MDHEN and CDR2 is SYDVKM. V shed 9 bases and J shed 0 bases, with 6 bases lying between them. This CDR3 reads CASSSSYEQYF. The DNA for the CDR3 is TGTGCCAGTTCCAGCTCCTACGAGCAGTACTTC.

CDR3 in amino acids: CASSLAGSQETQYF. CDR3 nucleotides: TGTGCCAGCAGCCTTGCAGGGTCCCAAGAGACCCAGTACTTC. The V gene is TRBV7-9, the J gene TRBJ2-5; a weak D match, TRBD1 (5 bases). This CDR3 is 14 amino acids long. V was clipped by 5 bases and J by 1 base, with 11 bases between them. Looked up from germline, CDR1 is SEHNR and CDR2 is FQNEAQ (reference sequence). Full variable domain (missing parts from reference TRBV7-9 and TRBJ2-5): DTGVSQNPRHKITKRGQNVTFRCDPISEHNRLYWYRQTLGQGPEFLTYFQNEAQLEKSRLLSDRFSAERPKGSFSTLEIQRTEQGDSAMYLCASSLAGSQETQYFGPGTRLLVL.

The rearrangement joins TRBV7-2 to TRBJ2-2; TRBD2 agrees at 9 bases. This CDR3 spans 16 amino acids. Germline V lookup: CDR1 SGHTA, CDR2 FQGNSA. Trimming removed 5 bases from V and 4 bases from J; junction bases left unmatched: 8. The CDR3 region has the DNA TGTGCCAGCAGCATTAGCGGGAGAGTTATCACCGGGGAGCTGTTTTTT. Its protein product is CASSISGRVITGELFF.

The rearrangement links TRBV3-1 (or the pseudogene TRBV3-2) to TRBJ2-3; 9 bases map to TRBD1. CDR3 length: 13 amino acids. Trimming took 8 bases from V and 6 from J; bases not matched to a gene: 6. CDR1 is LGHDT and CDR2 is YNNKEL in the germline V gene (reference sequence). The CDR3 bases are TGTGCCAGCGGACAGGGGATGGTTGATACGCAGTATTTT. Residues: CASGQGMVDTQYF.

The rearrangement uses TRBV28 and TRBJ1-1; D gene ambiguous. Trimming shortened V by 4 bases and J by 0 bases, and 12 bases separated the two germline ends. CDR3 length: 15 residues. From germline, CDR1 is MDHEN and CDR2 SYDVKM. This CDR3 is CASSSEQKLNTEAFF. The CDR3 region has the DNA TGTGCCAGCAGTTCCGAACAGAAGCTGAACACTGAAGCTTTCTTT.